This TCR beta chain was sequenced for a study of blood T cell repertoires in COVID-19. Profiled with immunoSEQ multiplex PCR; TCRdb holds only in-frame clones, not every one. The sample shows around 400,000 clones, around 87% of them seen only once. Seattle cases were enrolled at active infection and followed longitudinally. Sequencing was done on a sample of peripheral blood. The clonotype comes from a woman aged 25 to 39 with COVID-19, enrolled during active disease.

CDR3 protein: CSVVREGETQYF. CDR3 nucleotides: TGCAGCGTTGTGCGGGAGGGAGAGACCCAGTACTTC. The chain links TRBV29-1 to TRBJ2-5, with 9 bases aligning to TRBD2. CDR1 SQVTM and CDR2 ANQGSEA come from the germline V gene. V was clipped by 4 bases and J by 4 bases; unmatched bases: 1. The CDR3 loop spans 12 amino acids.